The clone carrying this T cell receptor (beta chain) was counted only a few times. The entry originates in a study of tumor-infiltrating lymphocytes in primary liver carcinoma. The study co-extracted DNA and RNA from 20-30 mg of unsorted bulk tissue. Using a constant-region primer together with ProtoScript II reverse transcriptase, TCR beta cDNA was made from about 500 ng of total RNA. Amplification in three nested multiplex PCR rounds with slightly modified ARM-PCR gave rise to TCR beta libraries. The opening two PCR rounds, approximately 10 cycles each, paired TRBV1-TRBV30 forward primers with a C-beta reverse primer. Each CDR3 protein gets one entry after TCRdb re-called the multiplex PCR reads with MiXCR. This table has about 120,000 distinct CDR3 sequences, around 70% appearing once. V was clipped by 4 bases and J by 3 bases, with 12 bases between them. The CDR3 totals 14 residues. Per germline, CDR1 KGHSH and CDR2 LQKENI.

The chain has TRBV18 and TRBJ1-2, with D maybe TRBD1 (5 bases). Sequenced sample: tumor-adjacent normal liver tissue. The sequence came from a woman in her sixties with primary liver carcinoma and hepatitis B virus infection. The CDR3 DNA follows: TGTGCCAGCTCACGAGGGGTTAGTGACTATGGCTACACCTTC. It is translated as CASSRGVSDYGYTF. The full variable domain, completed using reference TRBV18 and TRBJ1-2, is NAGVMQNPRHLVRRRGQEARLRCSPMKGHSHVYWYRQLPEEGLKFMVYLQKENIIDESGMPKERFSAEFPKEGPSILRIQQVVRGDSAAYFCASSRGVSDYGYTFGSGTRLTVV.